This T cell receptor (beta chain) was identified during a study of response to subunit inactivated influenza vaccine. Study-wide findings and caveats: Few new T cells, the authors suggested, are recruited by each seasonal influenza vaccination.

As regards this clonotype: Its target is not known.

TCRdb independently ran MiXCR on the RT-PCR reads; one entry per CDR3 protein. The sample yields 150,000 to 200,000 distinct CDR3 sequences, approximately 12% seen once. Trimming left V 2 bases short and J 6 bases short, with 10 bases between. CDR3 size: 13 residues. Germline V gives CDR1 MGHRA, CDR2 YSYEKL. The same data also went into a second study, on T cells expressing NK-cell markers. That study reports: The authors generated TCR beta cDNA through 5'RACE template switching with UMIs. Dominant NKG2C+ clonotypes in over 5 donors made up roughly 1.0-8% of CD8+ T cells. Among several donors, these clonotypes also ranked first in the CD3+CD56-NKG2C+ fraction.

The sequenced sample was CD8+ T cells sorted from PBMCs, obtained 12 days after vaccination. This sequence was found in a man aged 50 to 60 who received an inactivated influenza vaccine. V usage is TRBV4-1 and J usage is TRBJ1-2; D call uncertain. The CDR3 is CASSQFEWDGYTF. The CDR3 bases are TGCGCCAGCAGCCAATTCGAATGGGATGGCTACACCTTC.